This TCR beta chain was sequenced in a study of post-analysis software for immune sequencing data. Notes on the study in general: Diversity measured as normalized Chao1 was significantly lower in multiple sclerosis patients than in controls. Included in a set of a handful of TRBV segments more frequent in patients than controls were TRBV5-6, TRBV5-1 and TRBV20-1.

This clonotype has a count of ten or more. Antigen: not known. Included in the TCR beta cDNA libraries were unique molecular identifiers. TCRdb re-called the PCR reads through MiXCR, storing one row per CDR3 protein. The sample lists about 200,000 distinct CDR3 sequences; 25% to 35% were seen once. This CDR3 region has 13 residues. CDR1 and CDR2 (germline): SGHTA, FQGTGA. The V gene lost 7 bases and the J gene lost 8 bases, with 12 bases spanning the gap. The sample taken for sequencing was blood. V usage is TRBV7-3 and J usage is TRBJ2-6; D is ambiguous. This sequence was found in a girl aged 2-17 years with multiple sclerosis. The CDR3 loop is CASTAPGSNVLTF. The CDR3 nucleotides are TGTGCCAGCACCGCGCCCGGATCCAACGTCCTGACTTTC.